Each of the 31 T cell receptor beta chains below was sequenced from the same sample in a study of memory CD4+ T cells and cytomegalovirus serostatus. Single viable CD3+CD4+CD8-CD45RO+ cells were sorted as the memory CD4+ T cells. Sequenced by immunoSEQ multiplex PCR; TCRdb stores in-frame clones only, minus some. The top ten hold 3.6% of the sample, which has just under 95,000 clones, 80% seen once. Sequencing was performed on memory CD4+ T cells from blood. The receptor set was obtained from an adult in good health and CMV-seropositive.

This chain joins TRBV9 and TRBJ1-4, with TRBD1 as a possible D gene (5 bases). Germline assignment: CDR1 SGDLS and CDR2 YYNGEE. V was clipped by 0 bases and J by 7 bases, with 10 bases between them. The CDR3 loop spans 14 amino acids. In DNA, the CDR3 is TGTGCCAGCAGCGTAGGTGGGACTGCTGAAAAACTGTTTTTT. Protein: CASSVGGTAEKLFF. The complete variable domain, with remaining parts taken from reference TRBV9 and TRBJ1-4, reads DSGVTQTPKHLITATGQRVTLRCSPRSGDLSVYWYQQSLDQGLQFLIQYYNGEERAKGNILERFSAQQFPDLHSELNLSSLELGDSALYFCASSVGGTAEKLFFGSGTQLSVL.

This clone was seen just once. V gene TRBV19 combines with J gene TRBJ1-5, with 10 bases that match TRBD1. The CDR3 has 16 amino acids. Trimming took 2 bases from V and 7 from J; bases not matched to a gene: 8. CDR1 LNHDA and CDR2 SQIVND come from the germline V gene (reference sequence). The CDR3 is CASSIRGTGEGQPQHF. DNA for the CDR3: TGTGCCAGTAGTATAAGGGGGACAGGGGAAGGACAGCCCCAGCATTTT. The entire variable domain, with the rest obtained from reference TRBV19 and TRBJ1-5, is as follows: DGGITQSPKYLFRKEGQNVTLSCEQNLNHDAMYWYRQDPGQGLRLIYYSQIVNDFQKGDIAEGYSVSREKKESFPLTVTSAQKNPTAFYLCASSIRGTGEGQPQHFGDGTRLSIL.

V usage is TRBV7-9 and J usage is TRBJ1-3; D unresolved. The CDR3 is 15 amino acids. The germline V gene has CDR1 SEHNR and CDR2 FQNEAQ (reference sequence). Between the trimmed V and J ends, which lost 5 bases and 0 bases, there was a span of 11 bases. The CDR3 here is CASSLQSFSGNTIYF. CDR3 nucleotides: TGTGCCAGCAGCCTACAGTCATTCTCTGGAAACACCATATATTTT.

V usage is TRBV7-8 and J usage is TRBJ2-1, with no clear D. V was clipped by 3 bases and J by 5 bases, with 2 bases between them. This CDR3 has 11 residues. Germline loops: CDR1 SGHVS, CDR2 FQNEAQ. DNA for the CDR3: TGTGCCAGCAGCTTGAACAATGAGCAGTTCTTC. The encoded protein is CASSLNNEQFF.

The chain carries TRBV19 and TRBJ2-2; 8 positions agree with TRBD1. The CDR3 extends over 13 amino acids. Germline-derived CDR1 and CDR2 are LNHDA and SQIVND (reference sequence). The trim removed 9 bases at V and 0 bases at J, leaving 0 bases unmatched. The CDR3 region is CARQGANTGELFF. The CDR3 DNA reads TGTGCCAGACAGGGGGCGAACACCGGGGAGCTGTTTTTT. Based on the CDR3 plus reference TRBV19 and TRBJ2-2, the full variable domain is DGGITQSPKYLFRKEGQNVTLSCEQNLNHDAMYWYRQDPGQGLRLIYYSQIVNDFQKGDIAEGYSVSREKKESFPLTVTSAQKNPTAFYLCARQGANTGELFFGEGSRLTVL.

The chain joins TRBV10-3 to TRBJ2-1, with 14 bases lining up with TRBD2. The CDR3 loop spans 15 amino acids. The germline gives CDR1 ENHRY, CDR2 SYGVKD. The junction had 3 bases not matched to a gene; V was cut back by 6 bases and J by 5 bases. CDR3 in amino acids: CAISATSGRDNEQFF. The CDR3 DNA reads as TGTGCCATCAGCGCGACTAGCGGGAGGGACAATGAGCAGTTCTTC.

This rearrangement joins TRBV10-1 to TRBJ2-3; 8 nucleotides agree with TRBD2. This CDR3 has 16 amino acids. CDR1 and CDR2 (germline): WNHNN, SYGVQD (reference sequence). J gave up 5 bases and V 0 bases, and 7 bases lay outside the gene matches. This CDR3 is CASSESAAGVRDTQYF. CDR3 nucleotide sequence: TGCGCCAGCAGTGAGTCGGCAGCGGGAGTCAGAGATACGCAGTATTTT.

The V call is TRBV18, the J call TRBJ2-1; 9 bases map to TRBD2. Germline-derived CDR1 and CDR2 are KGHSH and LQKENI. V gave up 3 bases and J gave up 3 bases; unmatched junction bases: 6. This CDR3 spans 16 amino acids. CDR3 DNA: TGTGCCAGCTCACCTCCGAGCGGGGGGAACTACAATGAGCAGTTCTTC. It is translated as CASSPPSGGNYNEQFF.

The J gene is TRBJ1-4, the V gene TRBV9; D is unclear. The CDR3 spans 14 residues. Germline CDR1 SGDLS, CDR2 YYNGEE. The V gene lost 0 bases and the J gene lost 4 bases, with 7 bases spanning the gap. This CDR3 is CASSVATGNEKLFF. As DNA, the CDR3 is TGTGCCAGCAGCGTAGCTACGGGTAATGAAAAACTGTTTTTT.

The V gene is TRBV19, the J gene TRBJ2-5; TRBD2 is a possible D gene (5 bases). The V gene's germline CDR1 is LNHDA and CDR2 SQIVND (reference sequence). This CDR3 region has 13 residues. V lost 3 bases, J lost 5 bases, and 10 bases lay in between. CDR3 sequence: CASSMGGSETQYF. The CDR3 nucleotides read TGTGCCAGTAGTATGGGCGGGTCCGAGACCCAGTACTTC. Using reference TRBV19 and TRBJ2-5 for the parts outside the CDR3, the full variable domain is DGGITQSPKYLFRKEGQNVTLSCEQNLNHDAMYWYRQDPGQGLRLIYYSQIVNDFQKGDIAEGYSVSREKKESFPLTVTSAQKNPTAFYLCASSMGGSETQYFGPGTRLLVL.

As for this clone: This same CDR3 is encoded by further DNA sequences in the sample. The chain links TRBV5-4 to TRBJ2-5; D not resolved. Trimming removed 2 bases from V and 5 bases from J, with 7 bases in between. Per germline, CDR1 SGHNT and CDR2 YYREEE (reference sequence). The length of the CDR3 is 12 residues. Here the CDR3 reads CASSFPGETQYF. For the CDR3, the DNA is TGTGCCAGCAGCTTTCCTGGGGAGACCCAGTACTTC.

The chain carries TRBV28 and TRBJ2-3; D call uncertain. Germline V gene lookup returns CDR1 MDHEN and CDR2 SYDVKM. V was trimmed by 7 bases and J by 0 bases, leaving 11 bases between them. The CDR3 is 14 residues long. The CDR3 protein is CASKSLQSTDTQYF. CDR3 DNA: TGTGCCAGCAAGTCACTCCAGAGCACAGATACGCAGTATTTT.

The rearrangement uses TRBV4-2 and TRBJ2-4; 7 bases are shared with TRBD2. The CDR3 extends over 17 amino acids. V dropped 0 bases and J dropped 1; count of bases not matched to a gene: 6. CDR1 and CDR2 from the germline V gene are LGHNA and YNFKEQ. The CDR3 DNA is TGTGCCAGCAGCCAAGATATAATGCGGGGGGCCAAAAACATTCAGTACTTC. It codes for CASSQDIMRGAKNIQYF.

The chain combines TRBV5-1 with TRBJ1-2, with D perhaps TRBD1 (5 bases). This CDR3 spans 15 amino acids. V gave up 4 bases and J gave up 4 bases, with 17 bases separating them. The germline gives CDR1 SGHRS, CDR2 YFSETQ. The CDR3 here is CASSLIQPRVYGYTF. CDR3 DNA sequence: TGCGCCAGCAGCCTGATCCAACCCAGGGTCTATGGCTACACCTTC.

The rearrangement uses TRBV10-3 and TRBJ2-7; D unclear. Germline CDR1 is ENHRY and CDR2 is SYGVKD. V dropped 6 bases and J dropped 3 bases, with 15 bases sitting between them. There are 14 residues in the CDR3. The CDR3 bases are TGTGCCATCAGGGAAGGGCCCGGACGCTACGAGCAGTACTTC. Translating it yields CAIREGPGRYEQYF.

J is TRBJ2-7 and V is TRBV5-6; possible D gene TRBD1, 6 bases. V was pared by 1 base and J by 1 base, with 15 bases between. The CDR3 runs to 16 residues. Germline values: CDR1 SGHDT, CDR2 YYEEEE. The chain's CDR3 is CASSLFGVTGSYEQYF. The CDR3 DNA sequence: TGTGCCAGCAGCTTGTTTGGGGTTACAGGGTCCTACGAGCAGTACTTC.

V is TRBV5-1 and J is TRBJ1-2; D possibly corresponds to TRBD1 (6 bases). V lost 4 bases and J lost 2, with 9 bases in between. The germline CDR1 and CDR2 sequences are SGHRS and YFSETQ. This CDR3 spans 13 amino acids. CDR3 DNA sequence: TGCGCCAGCAGCCACGGACAGAACTATGGCTACACCTTC. It specifies CASSHGQNYGYTF.

The rearrangement links TRBV7-2 to TRBJ1-5, with a possible D match to TRBD1 (6 bases). Trimming pared 2 bases from V and 1 base from J, leaving 9 bases between. The V gene's germline CDR1 is SGHTA and CDR2 FQGNSA. The length of the CDR3 is 15 residues. The CDR3 sequence: CASSLIGGSNQPQHF. In DNA form, the CDR3 reads TGTGCCAGCAGCTTAATCGGGGGCAGCAATCAGCCCCAGCATTTT. The entire variable domain, with the rest obtained from reference TRBV7-2 and TRBJ1-5, is as follows: GAGVSQSPSNKVTEKGKDVELRCDPISGHTALYWYRQSLGQGLEFLIYFQGNSAPDKSGLPSDRFSAERTGGSVSTLTIQRTQQEDSAVYLCASSLIGGSNQPQHFGDGTRLSIL.

A few counts support this clone. V is TRBV5-1 and J is TRBJ2-3; D perhaps matches TRBD1 (6 bases). Per germline, CDR1 SGHRS and CDR2 YFSETQ. Between the trimmed V and J ends, which lost 4 bases and 2 bases, there was a span of 11 bases. This CDR3 region has 14 residues. The DNA of the CDR3 is TGCGCCAGCAGCCAGGACAGACACACAGATACGCAGTATTTT. This gives the protein CASSQDRHTDTQYF.

The chain employs TRBV4-1 and TRBJ1-2; D may be TRBD1 (5 bases). Trimming cost V 0 bases and J 0 bases, with 8 bases left between them. Germline assignment: CDR1 MGHRA and CDR2 YSYEKL. The CDR3 has 15 amino acids. CDR3 amino acids: CASSQEDNANYGYTF. The DNA of the CDR3 is TGCGCCAGCAGCCAAGAGGACAATGCTAACTATGGCTACACCTTC.

This chain links TRBV6-1 with TRBJ1-1; no definite D call. The germline gives CDR1 MNHNS, CDR2 SASEGT. The V and J ends lost 6 bases and 3 bases respectively, with 11 bases between them. The CDR3 covers 13 residues. Written as DNA, the CDR3 is TGTGCCAGCAGCGCTCGGTGGGACACTGAAGCTTTCTTT. Protein product: CASSARWDTEAFF.

The chain joins TRBV18 to TRBJ1-1; D is uncertain. The germline V and J ends were trimmed by 6 bases and 2 bases, with 10 bases remaining between them. CDR1 KGHSH and CDR2 LQKENI come from the germline V gene. The CDR3 loop spans 13 amino acids. The CDR3 coding sequence is TGTGCCAGCTCTGTCGGGGAAAACACTGAAGCTTTCTTT. The encoded protein is CASSVGENTEAFF.

This chain links TRBV5-6 with TRBJ2-7, with 7 bases aligning to TRBD1. The germline V gene encodes CDR1 SGHDT and CDR2 YYEEEE. This CDR3 is 12 amino acids long. The trim removed 4 bases at V and 9 bases at J, leaving 7 bases unmatched. CDR3 sequence reads: CASSGQVSGQYF. DNA of the CDR3: TGTGCCAGCAGCGGACAGGTCTCAGGGCAGTACTTC. Full variable domain (outside the CDR3, taken from reference TRBV5-6 and TRBJ2-7): DAGVTQSPTHLIKTRGQQVTLRCSPKSGHDTVSWYQQALGQGPQFIFQYYEEEERQRGNFPDRFSGHQFPNYSSELNVNALLLGDSALYLCASSGQVSGQYFGPGTRLTVT.

The chain recombines TRBV28 with TRBJ2-6, with unresolved D. The CDR3 has 15 residues. The V and J ends lost 2 bases and 3 bases respectively, with 8 bases between them. Germline V gene data show CDR1 as MDHEN and CDR2 as SYDVKM. DNA of the CDR3: TGTGCCAGCAGTTTACTGAGGAGTGGGGCCAACGTCCTGACTTTC. Translation: CASSLLRSGANVLTF.

The chain recombines TRBV4-2 with TRBJ2-1; 9 bases align to TRBD2. Trimming at V came to 2 bases and at J to 5 bases, leaving 22 bases not matched to a gene. This CDR3 has 21 amino acids. Germline CDR1 LGHNA, CDR2 YNFKEQ. This CDR3 reads CASSQSLFLSGGRAGDNEQFF. The CDR3 nucleotides are TGTGCCAGCAGCCAATCACTCTTCCTTTCTGGCGGGAGGGCGGGGGACAATGAGCAGTTCTTC.

The chain carries TRBV5-6 and TRBJ2-2; 7 bases line up with TRBD1. V dropped 2 bases and J dropped 5; count of bases not matched to a gene: 9. Germline V lookup: CDR1 SGHDT, CDR2 YYEEEE. This CDR3 spans 16 amino acids. The CDR3 loop reads CASSFTGTAMTGELFF. The CDR3 DNA reads as TGTGCCAGCAGCTTTACCGGGACAGCAATGACCGGGGAGCTGTTTTTT.

The chain links TRBV7-2 to TRBJ1-2, with TRBD1 identical over 7 bases. CDR3 length equals 16 residues. Germline values: CDR1 SGHTA, CDR2 FQGNSA. V trimming: 3 bases; J trimming: 8 bases; junction bases outside the gene matches: 15. The CDR3 region has the DNA TGTGCCAGCAGCTTCCAGACAGGGCCGTTCCAGGGCGGCTACACCTTC. It encodes CASSFQTGPFQGGYTF. Variable domain in full (rest from reference TRBV7-2 and TRBJ1-2): GAGVSQSPSNKVTEKGKDVELRCDPISGHTALYWYRQSLGQGLEFLIYFQGNSAPDKSGLPSDRFSAERTGGSVSTLTIQRTQQEDSAVYLCASSFQTGPFQGGYTFGSGTRLTVV.

The V and J genes are TRBV5-4 and TRBJ1-2; D is unresolved. The V end was cut by 0 bases, the J end by 5 bases, with 8 bases between. The CDR3 is 13 amino acids. In germline, CDR1 is SGHNT, CDR2 YYREEE (reference sequence). As DNA, the CDR3 is TGTGCCAGCAGCTTGGCCAAGGCGTATGGCTACACCTTC. This translates into CASSLAKAYGYTF.

The chain uses TRBV19 and TRBJ2-7; D tentatively fits TRBD1 or TRBD2 (5 bases each). The CDR3 is 14 amino acids. The germline CDR1 and CDR2 sequences are LNHDA and SQIVND (reference sequence). V shed 5 bases and J shed 0 bases, with 11 bases lying between them. The CDR3 region is CASSVRGHSYEQYF. The CDR3 DNA reads as TGTGCCAGTAGTGTGAGGGGTCACTCCTACGAGCAGTACTTC.

The genes are TRBV5-6 and TRBJ1-2, with D perhaps matching TRBD1 (5 bases). V was clipped by 3 bases and J by 2 bases, with 5 bases between them. In germline, CDR1 is SGHDT, CDR2 YYEEEE. CDR3 length: 12 amino acids. Here the CDR3 reads CASSSGNYGYTF. DNA of the CDR3: TGTGCCAGCAGCTCAGGGAACTATGGCTACACCTTC.

CDR3 bases: TGTGCCAGCAGCGCCCCAGGCGGGGGACACACCGGGGAGCTGTTTTTT. This encodes CASSAPGGGHTGELFF. V and J are TRBV7-2 and TRBJ2-2, with TRBD2 identical over 7 bases. V gave up 5 bases and J gave up 3 bases; unmatched junction bases: 9. The germline gives CDR1 SGHTA, CDR2 FQGNSA. This CDR3 contains 16 residues.